A single sample gave rise to the 23 T cell receptor beta chains below, sequenced in a study of shared clonotypes between healthy human individuals. It was CD45RO-negative cells, positively selected for CCR7, that made up naive CD8 cells, with terminally differentiated effector memory CD45RA+ cells excluded. The data were produced by immunoSEQ multiplex PCR, yet TCRdb's version contains in-frame clones alone and is incomplete. Among about 2.1 million clones listed, about 93% were seen once. Sequencing was done on a sample of naive CD8+ T cells from PBMCs. The receptor set was obtained from a man between 18 and 35 years old in good health. Some clones in this sample may be carry-over from other donors' samples.

The V and J genes are TRBV6-6 and TRBJ1-1; no reliable D call. In germline, CDR1 is MNHNY, CDR2 SVGAGI (reference sequence). This CDR3 region has 14 residues. Trimming stripped 9 bases from V and 1 base from J, with 15 bases between. The DNA of the CDR3 is TGTGCCAGTTGTTCTGCCAGCGGGAACACTGAAGCTTTCTTT. Translated, it gives CASCSASGNTEAFF.

The chain has TRBV9 and TRBJ1-6; D remains unclear. Per germline, CDR1 SGDLS and CDR2 YYNGEE. The V end was cut by 4 bases, the J end by 10 bases, with 9 bases between. The CDR3 is made up of 12 amino acids. In DNA, the CDR3 is TGTGCCAGCAGCTATAGCGGGTCACCCCTCCACTTT. Translated, it gives CASSYSGSPLHF. The variable domain in full, completed from reference TRBV9 and TRBJ1-6, reads DSGVTQTPKHLITATGQRVTLRCSPRSGDLSVYWYQQSLDQGLQFLIQYYNGEERAKGNILERFSAQQFPDLHSELNLSSLELGDSALYFCASSYSGSPLHFGNGTRLTVT.

The CDR3 reads CASSSGRAAEQFF. The CDR3 coding sequence is TGTGCCAGTAGTAGCGGGAGGGCCGCTGAGCAGTTCTTC. V usage is TRBV19 and J usage is TRBJ2-1; TRBD2 matches at 9 bases. This CDR3 is 13 amino acids long. J gave up 9 bases and V 4 bases, and 4 bases lay outside the gene matches. The germline CDR1 and CDR2 sequences are LNHDA and SQIVND (reference sequence).

CDR3 loop: CASSDDIGYNQPQHF. In DNA, the CDR3 is TGTGCCAGCAGTGATGATATAGGGTATAATCAGCCCCAGCATTTT. The chain recombines TRBV2 with TRBJ1-5; D remains unclear. With 3 bases removed from V and 4 bases from J, the gap between germline ends came to 13 bases. The CDR3 loop spans 15 amino acids. CDR1 and CDR2 from the germline V gene are SNHLY and FYNNEI.

Concerning this clone itself: The same CDR3 arises from other DNA sequences in this sample as well. The V call is TRBV7-9, the J call TRBJ2-2; D is undetermined. Per germline, CDR1 SEHNR and CDR2 FQNEAQ (reference sequence). The CDR3 has 13 amino acids. Deletions cut 4 bases from V and 5 bases from J, with 8 bases between. This CDR3 is CASSSTRTGELFF. The CDR3 bases are TGTGCCAGCAGCTCCACGCGGACCGGGGAGCTGTTTTTT.

V gene TRBV7-9 combines with J gene TRBJ2-1; D possibly corresponds to TRBD2 (6 bases). Trimming pared 5 bases from V and 5 bases from J, leaving 19 bases between. CDR1 is SEHNR and CDR2 is FQNEAQ in the germline V gene (reference sequence). CDR3 length: 16 residues. For the CDR3, the DNA is TGTGCCAGCAGCCCTGGGGGACTCCCAGGTCACAATGAGCAGTTCTTC. Translation gives CASSPGGLPGHNEQFF.

The chain links TRBV15 to TRBJ2-3; D may match TRBD1 or TRBD2 (5 bases each). Germline loops: CDR1 LNHNV, CDR2 YYDKDF (reference sequence). V lost 8 bases, J lost 1 base, and 28 bases lay in between. This CDR3 is built from 19 residues. Here the CDR3 reads CATRTKGFGRGRGTDTQYF. CDR3 coding DNA: TGTGCCACCCGGACCAAGGGTTTTGGTCGGGGCAGGGGCACAGATACGCAGTATTTT.

In DNA, the CDR3 is TGTGCCACCAGCCCAGGGGGGGGACAGGAGTTGTCCCGTGGAAACACCATATATTTT. Its protein product is CATSPGGGQELSRGNTIYF. The rearrangement links TRBV15 to TRBJ1-3, with 8 nucleotides matching TRBD1. This CDR3 comprises 19 residues. Germline V gene lookup returns CDR1 LNHNV and CDR2 YYDKDF (reference sequence). Trimming removed 5 bases from V and 3 bases from J; junction bases left unmatched: 18. Variable domain in full (rest from reference TRBV15 and TRBJ1-3): DAMVIQNPRYQVTQFGKPVTLSCSQTLNHNVMYWYQQKSSQAPKLLFHYYDKDFNNEADTPDNFQSRRPNTSFCFLDIRSPGLGDTAMYLCATSPGGGQELSRGNTIYFGEGSWLTVV.

The chain's CDR3 is CASSPPSDYGYTF. CDR3 in DNA: TGTGCCAGCAGCCCCCCCTCAGACTATGGCTACACCTTC. This rearrangement joins TRBV9 to TRBJ1-2; unclear D gene. This CDR3 has 13 amino acids. Trimming took 4 bases from V and 3 from J, leaving 10 bases between them. CDR1 is SGDLS and CDR2 is YYNGEE in the germline V gene.

The chain has TRBV2 and TRBJ2-4; D ambiguous. The CDR3 is made up of 17 amino acids. Trimming removed 2 bases from V and 2 bases from J, with 16 bases in between. Per germline, CDR1 SNHLY and CDR2 FYNNEI. The CDR3 DNA reads as TGTGCCAGCAGTGAACCCATGGCTATCCCTCCCAAAAACATTCAGTACTTC. Translated, it gives CASSEPMAIPPKNIQYF.

The CDR3 DNA follows: TGCAGCGCCCGAGGGGGGAGTGGCTACGAGCAGTACTTC. This sequence encodes CSARGGSGYEQYF. The chain uses TRBV29-1 and TRBJ2-7, with D perhaps being TRBD1 or TRBD2 (6 bases each). CDR1 and CDR2 (germline): SQVTM, ANQGSEA. Deletions cut 7 bases from V and 3 bases from J, with 16 bases between. This CDR3 comprises 13 residues.

This chain joins TRBV27 and TRBJ2-1; possible D gene TRBD2, 6 bases. Per germline, CDR1 MNHEY and CDR2 SMNVEV (reference sequence). The CDR3 contains 16 residues. Between the trimmed V and J ends, which lost 2 bases and 1 base, there was a span of 12 bases. The CDR3 sequence: CASSLGGMGSYNEQFF. The CDR3 DNA reads TGTGCCAGCAGTTTAGGCGGGATGGGTTCCTACAATGAGCAGTTCTTC.

The genes are TRBV27 and TRBJ1-1; D remains unclear. CDR1 and CDR2 (germline): MNHEY, SMNVEV (reference sequence). The V end was cut by 9 bases, the J end by 4 bases, with 12 bases between. The CDR3 runs 12 residues. CDR3 sequence (DNA): TGTGCCAGTATTGCGAGTGGCACTGAAGCTTTCTTT. Protein product: CASIASGTEAFF.

This rearrangement joins TRBV6-4 to TRBJ2-7, with a possible D match to TRBD2 (6 bases). The CDR3 runs to 15 residues. The germline V gene has CDR1 MRHNA and CDR2 SNTAGT. The V and J ends lost 6 bases and 2 bases respectively, with 17 bases between them. The CDR3 spells CASRELAGGTYEQYF. The CDR3 DNA reads as TGTGCCAGCAGGGAACTAGCTGGAGGAACCTACGAGCAGTACTTC.

This rearrangement joins TRBV27 to TRBJ2-7, with D uncertain. Germline CDR1 MNHEY, CDR2 SMNVEV (reference sequence). The CDR3 length is 14 residues. With 10 bases removed from V and 6 bases from J, the gap between germline ends came to 22 bases. CDR3 DNA: TGTGCCACCCGGCCCCCGGGCTACTATGGCGAGCAGTACTTC. Translation gives CATRPPGYYGEQYF.

This sequence joins TRBV9 and TRBJ2-5, with D hard to call. The V and J ends lost 0 bases and 1 base respectively, with 10 bases between them. CDR3 length: 15 residues. The germline gives CDR1 SGDLS, CDR2 YYNGEE. The CDR3 nucleotides are TGTGCCAGCAGCGTAGCCGAAATGGTCCAAGAGACCCAGTACTTC. Its translation is CASSVAEMVQETQYF.

The chain couples TRBV28 to TRBJ2-1, with TRBD2 matching 7 bases. After removal of 0 bases from V and 0 bases from J, the junction contained 2 bases not matched to a gene. The CDR3 is made up of 16 amino acids. Germline values: CDR1 MDHEN, CDR2 SYDVKM. CDR3: CASSLWRESSYNEQFF. In nucleotides, the CDR3 is TGTGCCAGCAGTTTATGGCGGGAGAGCTCCTACAATGAGCAGTTCTTC.

The V call is TRBV14, the J call TRBJ1-2; unclear D gene. Germline V gives CDR1 SGHDN, CDR2 FVKESK. The CDR3 covers 13 residues. Trimming took off 6 bases at V and 5 bases at J, with 13 bases between the two ends. CDR3 protein: CASSYGRAYGYTF. The CDR3 DNA follows: TGTGCCAGCAGTTATGGACGGGCATATGGCTACACCTTC.

The chain uses TRBV27 and TRBJ2-7; tentatively, D is TRBD1 (5 bases). The CDR3 runs 14 residues. V lost 2 bases, J lost 3 bases, and 11 bases lay in between. Germline CDR1 is MNHEY and CDR2 is SMNVEV (reference sequence). CDR3 region: CASSLRQQHYEQYF. The CDR3 nucleotides are TGTGCCAGCAGTTTACGACAGCAACACTACGAGCAGTACTTC.

The chain recombines TRBV7-6 with TRBJ2-3; D unclear. Germline CDR1 and CDR2: SGHVS and FNYEAQ. V dropped 5 bases and J dropped 6 bases, with 15 bases sitting between them. This CDR3 is built from 14 residues. CDR3 amino acids: CASSLGPVPDTQYF. The CDR3 bases are TGTGCCAGCAGCCTCGGGCCCGTTCCGGATACGCAGTATTTT.

V gene TRBV5-6 combines with J gene TRBJ2-7, with D hard to call. Germline CDR1 is SGHDT and CDR2 is YYEEEE. This CDR3 has 14 residues. V lost 4 bases and J lost 2, with 13 bases in between. In DNA form, the CDR3 reads TGTGCCAGCAGCCCCTGGACGGTGGCCTACGAGCAGTACTTC. Residues: CASSPWTVAYEQYF. Full variable domain (missing parts from reference TRBV5-6 and TRBJ2-7): DAGVTQSPTHLIKTRGQQVTLRCSPKSGHDTVSWYQQALGQGPQFIFQYYEEEERQRGNFPDRFSGHQFPNYSSELNVNALLLGDSALYLCASSPWTVAYEQYFGPGTRLTVT.

The CDR3, as DNA: TGTGCCAGCAGCTTGGGCGGGTGGAATGAGCAGTTCTTC. Its translation: CASSLGGWNEQFF. The chain recombines TRBV5-6 with TRBJ2-1; D possibly corresponds to TRBD2 (5 bases). Per germline, CDR1 SGHDT and CDR2 YYEEEE. V was clipped by 0 bases and J by 7 bases, with 8 bases between them. The CDR3 loop spans 13 amino acids.

CDR3 protein: CASSLGGSPYEQYF. The CDR3, as DNA: TGCGCCAGCAGCTTGGGGGGAAGTCCCTACGAGCAGTACTTC. The chain joins TRBV5-1 to TRBJ2-7; D not certain. Germline V gene data show CDR1 as SGHRS and CDR2 as YFSETQ. Trimming removed 0 bases at V and 2 bases at J, with 9 bases between. The CDR3 extends over 14 amino acids.